This T cell receptor beta chain derives from a study of response to subunit inactivated influenza vaccine. One entry per CDR3 protein results from TCRdb running MiXCR on the RT-PCR reads. The sample shows some 570,000 distinct CDR3 sequences, 10% to 12% of them seen only once. Germline V gene lookup returns CDR1 SGHRS and CDR2 YFSETQ. The V end lost 3 bases, the J end lost 1 base, and 11 bases lay between the germline ends. The CDR3 has 14 amino acids. The sample also formed part of further work on T cells expressing NK-cell markers. That work adds: The cDNA for TCR beta came from 5'RACE template switching with UMIs. Several experiments added an anti-gamma-delta TCR antibody to sort only alpha-beta TCR T cells. The CD3+CD56-NKG2C+ fraction of a few donors was also led by these clonotypes.

The V call is TRBV5-1, the J call TRBJ2-7; tentatively, D is TRBD2 (6 bases). This material consisted of PBMCs from blood, taken on the day of vaccination. This clonotype originated in a middle-aged man who received an inactivated influenza vaccine. Written as DNA, the CDR3 is TGCGCCAGCAGCTCGGAGGGCCTATCCTACGAGCAGTACTTC. Translating it yields CASSSEGLSYEQYF.